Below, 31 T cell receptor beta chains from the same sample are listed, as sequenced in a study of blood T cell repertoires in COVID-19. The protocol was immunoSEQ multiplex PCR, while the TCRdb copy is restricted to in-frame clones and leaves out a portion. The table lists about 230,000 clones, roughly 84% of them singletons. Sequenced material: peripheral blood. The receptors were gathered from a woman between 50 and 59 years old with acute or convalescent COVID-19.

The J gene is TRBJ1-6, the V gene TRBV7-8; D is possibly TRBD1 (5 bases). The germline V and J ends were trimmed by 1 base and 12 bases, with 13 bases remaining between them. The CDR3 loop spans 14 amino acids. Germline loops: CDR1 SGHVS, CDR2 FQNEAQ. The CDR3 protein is CASSLGVRAEPLHF. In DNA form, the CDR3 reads TGTGCCAGCAGCTTAGGGGTCAGGGCTGAACCCCTCCACTTT.

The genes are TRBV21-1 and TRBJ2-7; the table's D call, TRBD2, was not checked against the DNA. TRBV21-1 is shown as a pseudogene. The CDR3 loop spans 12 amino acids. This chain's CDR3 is CASSKDLYEQYF. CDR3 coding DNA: TGTGCCAGCAGCAAAGACTTATACGAGCAGTACTTC.

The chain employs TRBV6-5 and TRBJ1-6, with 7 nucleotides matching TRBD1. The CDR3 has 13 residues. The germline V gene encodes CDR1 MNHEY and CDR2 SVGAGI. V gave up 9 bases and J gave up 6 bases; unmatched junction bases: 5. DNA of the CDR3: TGTGCCAGTAGATCAGGGGGTAATTCACCCCTCCACTTT. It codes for CASRSGGNSPLHF.

Here the CDR3 reads CASSLDPQGVLAFF. CDR3 in DNA: TGTGCCAGCAGCTTAGACCCGCAGGGGGTTCTGGCTTTCTTT. The chain recombines TRBV7-2 with TRBJ1-1, with 7 bases identical to TRBD1. The germline V gene encodes CDR1 SGHTA and CDR2 FQGNSA. The CDR3 loop spans 14 amino acids. J lost 11 bases, V lost 1 base, and 10 bases had no gene match.

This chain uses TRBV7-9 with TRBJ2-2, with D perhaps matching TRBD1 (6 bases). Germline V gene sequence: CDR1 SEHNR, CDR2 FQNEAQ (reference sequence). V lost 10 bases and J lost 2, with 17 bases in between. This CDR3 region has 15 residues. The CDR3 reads CATIARGKNTGELFF. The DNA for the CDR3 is TGTGCCACAATAGCCAGGGGAAAAAACACCGGGGAGCTGTTTTTT.

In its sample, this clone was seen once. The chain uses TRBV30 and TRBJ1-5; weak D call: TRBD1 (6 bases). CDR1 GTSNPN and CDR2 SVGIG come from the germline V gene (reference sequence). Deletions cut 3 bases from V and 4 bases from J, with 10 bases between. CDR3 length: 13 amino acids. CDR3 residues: CAWSFQGNQPQHF. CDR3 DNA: TGTGCCTGGAGCTTTCAGGGGAATCAGCCCCAGCATTTT.

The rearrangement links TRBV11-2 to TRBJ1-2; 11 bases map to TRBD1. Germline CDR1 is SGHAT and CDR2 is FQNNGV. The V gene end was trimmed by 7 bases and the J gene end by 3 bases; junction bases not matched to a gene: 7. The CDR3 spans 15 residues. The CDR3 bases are TGTGCCAGCACCCGCGGGACAGGGGGGGACTATGGCTACACCTTC. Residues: CASTRGTGGDYGYTF.

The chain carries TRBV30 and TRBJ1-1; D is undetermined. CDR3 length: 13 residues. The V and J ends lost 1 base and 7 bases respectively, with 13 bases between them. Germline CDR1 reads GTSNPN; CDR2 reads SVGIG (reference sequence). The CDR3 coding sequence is TGTGCCTGGAGTGAGCTTGACGGAGGTGAAGCTTTCTTT. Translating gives CAWSELDGGEAFF.

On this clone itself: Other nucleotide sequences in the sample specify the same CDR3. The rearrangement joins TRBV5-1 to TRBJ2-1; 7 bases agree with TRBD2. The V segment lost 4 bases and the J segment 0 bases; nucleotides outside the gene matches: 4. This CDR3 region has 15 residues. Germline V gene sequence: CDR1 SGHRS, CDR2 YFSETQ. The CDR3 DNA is TGCGCCAGCAGCCCCGGGACTACCTCCTACAATGAGCAGTTCTTC. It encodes CASSPGTTSYNEQFF.

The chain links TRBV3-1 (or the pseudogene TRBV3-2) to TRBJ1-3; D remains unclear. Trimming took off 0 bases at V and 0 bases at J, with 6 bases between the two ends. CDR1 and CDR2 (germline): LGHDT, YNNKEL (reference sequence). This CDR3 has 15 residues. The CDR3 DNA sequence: TGTGCCAGCAGCCAAGATCCCGGCTCTGGAAACACCATATATTTT. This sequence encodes CASSQDPGSGNTIYF.

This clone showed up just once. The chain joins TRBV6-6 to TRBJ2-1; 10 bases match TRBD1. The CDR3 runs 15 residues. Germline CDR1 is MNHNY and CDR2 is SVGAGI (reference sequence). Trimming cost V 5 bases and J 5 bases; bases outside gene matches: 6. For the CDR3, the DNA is TGTGCCAGCAGTAGAGCGGGGACAGGGGACAATGAGCAGTTCTTC. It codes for CASSRAGTGDNEQFF.

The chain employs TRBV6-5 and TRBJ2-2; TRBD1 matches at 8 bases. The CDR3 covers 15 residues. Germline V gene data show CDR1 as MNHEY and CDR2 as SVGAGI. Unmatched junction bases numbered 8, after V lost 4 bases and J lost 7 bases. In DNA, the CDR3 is TGTGCCAGCAGTTCTTCAGGGGGCGAGGGCGGGGAGCTGTTTTTT. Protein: CASSSSGGEGGELFF.

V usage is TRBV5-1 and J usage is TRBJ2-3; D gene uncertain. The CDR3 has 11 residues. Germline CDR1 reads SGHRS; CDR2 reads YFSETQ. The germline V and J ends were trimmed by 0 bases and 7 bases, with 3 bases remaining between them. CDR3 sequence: CASSLAYTQYF. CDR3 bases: TGCGCCAGCAGCTTGGCCTATACGCAGTATTTT.

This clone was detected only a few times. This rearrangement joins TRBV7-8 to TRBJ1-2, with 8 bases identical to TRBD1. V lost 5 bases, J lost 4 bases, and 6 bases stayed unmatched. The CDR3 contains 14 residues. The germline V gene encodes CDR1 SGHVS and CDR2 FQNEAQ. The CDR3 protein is CASSALQGGYGYTF. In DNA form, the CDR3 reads TGTGCCAGCAGCGCATTACAGGGGGGCTATGGCTACACCTTC. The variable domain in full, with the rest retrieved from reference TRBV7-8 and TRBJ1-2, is GAGVSQSPRYKVAKRGQDVALRCDPISGHVSLFWYQQALGQGPEFLTYFQNEAQLDKSGLPSDRFFAERPEGSVSTLKIQRTQQEDSAVYLCASSALQGGYGYTFGSGTRLTVV.

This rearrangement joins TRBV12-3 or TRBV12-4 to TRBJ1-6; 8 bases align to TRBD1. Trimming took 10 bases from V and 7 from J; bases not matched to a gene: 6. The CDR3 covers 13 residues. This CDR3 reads CATRTGRNSPLHF. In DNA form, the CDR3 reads TGTGCCACGCGGACAGGGCGGAATTCACCCCTCCACTTT.

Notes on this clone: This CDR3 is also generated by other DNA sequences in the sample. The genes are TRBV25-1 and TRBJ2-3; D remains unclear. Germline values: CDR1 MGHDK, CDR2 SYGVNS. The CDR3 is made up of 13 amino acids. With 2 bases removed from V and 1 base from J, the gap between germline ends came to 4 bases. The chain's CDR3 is CASSESGTDTQYF. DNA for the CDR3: TGTGCCAGCAGTGAAAGCGGCACAGATACGCAGTATTTT.

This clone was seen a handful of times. DNA of the CDR3: TGCGCCAGCAGCTTGGGAGCTCTAAACAATGAGCAGTTCTTC. This sequence encodes CASSLGALNNEQFF. V gene TRBV5-1 combines with J gene TRBJ2-1; D gene uncertain. The CDR3 is made up of 14 amino acids. CDR1 and CDR2 (germline): SGHRS, YFSETQ. V was clipped by 0 bases and J by 5 bases, with 9 bases between them.

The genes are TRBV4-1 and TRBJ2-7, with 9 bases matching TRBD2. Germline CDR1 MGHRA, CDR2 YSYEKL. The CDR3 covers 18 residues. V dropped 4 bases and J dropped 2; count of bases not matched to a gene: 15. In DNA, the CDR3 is TGCGCCAGCAGCCGCGAAGATAGCCTAGCGGGGTCACCCTACGAGCAGTACTTC. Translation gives CASSREDSLAGSPYEQYF.

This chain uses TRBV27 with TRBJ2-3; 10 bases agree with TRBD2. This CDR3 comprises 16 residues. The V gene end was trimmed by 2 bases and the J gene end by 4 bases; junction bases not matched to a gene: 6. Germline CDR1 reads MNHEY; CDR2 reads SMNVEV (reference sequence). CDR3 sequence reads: CASSLASGRIPDTQYF. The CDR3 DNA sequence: TGTGCCAGCAGTTTAGCTAGCGGGAGAATTCCAGATACGCAGTATTTT.

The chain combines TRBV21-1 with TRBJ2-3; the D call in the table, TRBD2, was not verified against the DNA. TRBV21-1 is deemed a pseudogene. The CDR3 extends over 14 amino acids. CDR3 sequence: CASESGPSTDTQYF. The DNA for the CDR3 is TGTGCCAGTGAAAGCGGCCCCAGCACAGATACGCAGTATTTT.

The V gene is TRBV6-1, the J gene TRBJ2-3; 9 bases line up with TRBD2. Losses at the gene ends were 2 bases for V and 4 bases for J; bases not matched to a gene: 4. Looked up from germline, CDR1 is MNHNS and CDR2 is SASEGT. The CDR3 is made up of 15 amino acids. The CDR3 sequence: CASSELAGVADTQYF. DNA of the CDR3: TGTGCCAGCAGTGAATTAGCGGGAGTAGCAGATACGCAGTATTTT.

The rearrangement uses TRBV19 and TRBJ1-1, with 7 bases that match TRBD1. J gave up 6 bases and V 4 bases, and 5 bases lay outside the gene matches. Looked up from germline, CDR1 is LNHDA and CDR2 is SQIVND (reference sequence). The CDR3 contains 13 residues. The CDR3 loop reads CASSRDREAEAFF. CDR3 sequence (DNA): TGTGCCAGTAGTAGAGACAGGGAAGCTGAAGCTTTCTTT.

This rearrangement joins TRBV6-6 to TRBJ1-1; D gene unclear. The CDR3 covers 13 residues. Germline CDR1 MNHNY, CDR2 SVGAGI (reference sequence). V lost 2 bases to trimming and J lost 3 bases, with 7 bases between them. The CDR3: CASSYTADTEAFF. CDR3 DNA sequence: TGTGCCAGCAGTTACACGGCGGACACTGAAGCTTTCTTT.

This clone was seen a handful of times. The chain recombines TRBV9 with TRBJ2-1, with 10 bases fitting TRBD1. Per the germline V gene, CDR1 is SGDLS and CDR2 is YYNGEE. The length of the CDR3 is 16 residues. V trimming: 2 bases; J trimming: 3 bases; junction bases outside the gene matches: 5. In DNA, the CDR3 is TGTGCCAGCAGCGTGGGGGACAGGGGAGGCTACAATGAGCAGTTCTTC. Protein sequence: CASSVGDRGGYNEQFF.

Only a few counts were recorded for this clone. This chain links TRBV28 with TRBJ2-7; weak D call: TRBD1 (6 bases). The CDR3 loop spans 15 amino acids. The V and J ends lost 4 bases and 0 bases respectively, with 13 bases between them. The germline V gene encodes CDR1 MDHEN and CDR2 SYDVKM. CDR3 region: CASSWLQGTSYEQYF. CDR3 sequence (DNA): TGTGCCAGCAGTTGGTTACAGGGAACCTCCTACGAGCAGTACTTC.

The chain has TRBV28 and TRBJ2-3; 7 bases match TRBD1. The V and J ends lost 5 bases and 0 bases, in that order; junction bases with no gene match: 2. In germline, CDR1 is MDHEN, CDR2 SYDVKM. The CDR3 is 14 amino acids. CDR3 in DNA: TGTGCCAGCAGTCTACAGGGGAGCACAGATACGCAGTATTTT. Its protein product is CASSLQGSTDTQYF.

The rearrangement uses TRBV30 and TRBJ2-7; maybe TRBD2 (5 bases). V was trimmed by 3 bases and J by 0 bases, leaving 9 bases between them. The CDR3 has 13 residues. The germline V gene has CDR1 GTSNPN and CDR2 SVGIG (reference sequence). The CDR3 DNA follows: TGTGCCTGGAGCCCGGGGTTCTCCTACGAGCAGTACTTC. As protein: CAWSPGFSYEQYF.

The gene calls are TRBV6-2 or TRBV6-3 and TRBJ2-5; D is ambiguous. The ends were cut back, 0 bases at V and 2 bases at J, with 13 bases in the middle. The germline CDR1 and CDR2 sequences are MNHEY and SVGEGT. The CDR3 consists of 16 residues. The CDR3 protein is CASSYSGQMPQETQYF. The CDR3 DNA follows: TGTGCCAGCAGTTACTCGGGCCAAATGCCTCAAGAGACCCAGTACTTC.

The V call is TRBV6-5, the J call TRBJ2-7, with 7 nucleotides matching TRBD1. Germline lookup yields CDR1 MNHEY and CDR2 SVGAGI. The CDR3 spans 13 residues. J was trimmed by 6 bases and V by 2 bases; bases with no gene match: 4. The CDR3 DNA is TGTGCCAGCAGTTACGATCGGGACAGCGAGCAGTACTTC. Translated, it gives CASSYDRDSEQYF.

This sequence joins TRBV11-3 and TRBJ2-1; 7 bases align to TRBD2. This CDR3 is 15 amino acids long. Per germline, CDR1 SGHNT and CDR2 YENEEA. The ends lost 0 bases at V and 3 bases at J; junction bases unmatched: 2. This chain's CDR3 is CASSLEASGYNEQFF. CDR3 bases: TGTGCCAGCAGCTTAGAGGCTAGCGGCTACAATGAGCAGTTCTTC.

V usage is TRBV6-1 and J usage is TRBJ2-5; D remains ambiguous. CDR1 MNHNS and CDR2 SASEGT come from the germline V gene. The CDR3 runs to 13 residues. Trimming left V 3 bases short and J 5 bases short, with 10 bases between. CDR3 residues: CASSEHGAETQYF. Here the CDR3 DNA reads TGTGCCAGCAGTGAGCACGGTGCTGAGACCCAGTACTTC.